This TCR beta chain was recorded in a study of identical twins (TCRdb year 2016). Some background on the complete study: The study deep-sequenced TCR alpha and beta repertoires from monozygotic twins, unrelated adults of various ages and cord blood to test whether fetal clonotypes persist. To rule out contamination, replicate twin experiments were performed at different times with different library preparation protocols. General conclusions and limits of the study: Compared with coincidental sharing between unrelated individuals, out-of-frame TCR alpha sequences shared between twins showed an excess of sequences with low generation probability. Zero-insertion analyses could be partly confounded by invariant T cells such as MAIT and iNKT, although diverse VJ usage argued against such confounding for most clonotypes. Fewer insertions were carried by abundant cord blood beta clonotypes; a weaker similar trend was observed in young adult naive repertoires, while no such trend was observed in memory repertoires. Because the same donors could not be followed over many years, the conclusions depended on cross-sectional statistical analysis. Excess twin sharing in beta out-of-frame sequences was weaker because fewer shared sequences lowered the signal-to-noise ratio. In monozygotic twins, recombination models systematically underestimated out-of-frame TCR alpha sharing, but the models matched the sharing seen between unrelated individuals.

From the cysteine through the phenylalanine, the CDR3 covers 13 amino acids. Just CDR3 DNA is preserved here, 39 bases in frame from base 1. At the junction V is shortened by 3 bases and J by 7 bases, with 9 bases in between. Every donor in the study was a healthy Caucasian. Using Miltenyi CD45RO+ enrichment and human naive T-cell isolation kits, memory (CD45RO+) and naive T cells were isolated from PBMC. Library preparation used 5' RACE. The sequencer listed for this sample is Illumina HiSeq 2000. Template switching introduced a universal primer binding site; the final cDNA contained a unique molecular identifier, enabling accurate counting of TCR cDNA molecules. Specific primers in the conserved constant-segment region were used to synthesize first-strand cDNA for the TCR alpha and beta chains. Each cDNA library was double barcoded, with a SMART-Mk sample barcode plus Illumina barcodes, to control for contamination. Two successive PCR steps introduced TruSeq adapter sequences along with Illumina sample barcodes. Sequencing of the TCR alpha and beta cDNA libraries was done on the Illumina HiSeq platform using custom primers. Under the source paper's analysis protocol: MiGEC processed the raw reads to extract unique molecular identifiers, while MiXCR was used to determine the CDR3 positions. For each individual, recombination models were inferred using an EM algorithm with the repgenHMM and IGoR tools. Shared clonotypes were analyzed with the tcR package in R, and sharing was normalized by the product of cloneset sizes. Out-of-frame nonproductive sequences were analyzed to study raw recombination free of thymic and clonal selection effects. TCRdb applied fastp at Q25 and MiXCR to the public reads, then kept only in-frame beta chains. Rows merge per CDR3 protein into single entries with the most common DNA and genes. These V and J calls derive from TCRdb rather than the authors' analysis. For this sample the table gives hundreds of thousands of distinct CDR3 sequences, of which less than 9.5% were detected only once. The ten largest clones add up to 5.1% of the sample.

Regarding this clonotype: The antigen this receptor binds is unknown. No base quality information exists; no much larger clone differs at one position.

This sequence uses TRBV12-3 or TRBV12-4 and TRBJ1-4, with the D gene call left open. This sequence was found in a woman aged 18-29 years in good health. The sample consisted of memory (CD45RO+) T cells sorted from blood. The cell subset or site label of this sample denotes: CD45RO+ enriched T cells. For the CDR3, the sequence is CASSFLGREKLFF. In nucleotides, the sequence is TGTGCCAGCAGTTTCCTGGGTCGTGAAAAACTGTTTTTT.